The clone carrying this T cell receptor (beta chain) was observed a few times. The data originate from a study of T cells after yellow fever vaccination. CDR1 is LNHDA and CDR2 is SQIVND in the germline V gene (reference sequence). Trimming took off 4 bases at V and 4 bases at J, with 15 bases between the two ends. The CDR3 is made up of 15 amino acids. TCRdb used MiXCR to reprocess the 5' RACE reads, holding one entry per CDR3 protein. The repertoire holds a few hundred thousand distinct CDR3 sequences, about 8.3% seen once, with roughly 18% in the top ten. Sequencing was performed on PBMCs, taken approximately 40 days after the first yellow fever vaccination. This clonotype was sampled from a young man who received the YFV17D yellow fever vaccine. The chain employs TRBV19 and TRBJ2-3, with D maybe TRBD1 (6 bases). The CDR3, as DNA: TGTGCCAGTAGTACAGGGGCCAGGGGCGCAGATACGCAGTATTTT. Encoded protein: CASSTGARGADTQYF. The full variable domain, with the rest looked up from reference TRBV19 and TRBJ2-3, is DGGITQSPKYLFRKEGQNVTLSCEQNLNHDAMYWYRQDPGQGLRLIYYSQIVNDFQKGDIAEGYSVSREKKESFPLTVTSAQKNPTAFYLCASSTGARGADTQYFGPGTRLTVL.